This TCR beta chain comes out of a study of T cell responses to AZD1222 COVID-19 vaccine. Measured with immunoSEQ multiplex PCR; TCRdb has only the in-frame clones, and not every one. The sample has 95,000 to 150,000 clones, more than 70% seen once; the top ten hold around 5%. The sample consisted of peripheral blood, taken on day 0 of AZD1222 vaccination. This TCR derives from an adult in good health.

CDR3 sequence (DNA): TGTGCCAGCCGGGGCACTAATAATTCACCCCTCCACTTT. This translates into CASRGTNNSPLHF. The chain employs TRBV28 and TRBJ1-6, with D possibly being TRBD1 (5 bases). V lost 8 bases and J lost 5, with 10 bases in between. The CDR3 has 13 residues. Germline V gives CDR1 MDHEN, CDR2 SYDVKM.